Included here is one T cell receptor (beta chain) sequence, with context. Its specificity is unknown. This record comes from a study of identical twins. The study, taken as a whole, reports: Sequences that were beta out-of-frame showed weaker excess twin sharing. Alpha sequences that were out-of-frame and twin-shared showed an excess of low generation probability.

The V end lost 2 bases, the J end lost 2 bases, and 11 bases lay between the germline ends. The CDR3 is made up of 14 amino acids. From germline, CDR1 is SGHRS and CDR2 YFSETQ. In TCRdb, the 5' RACE reads were re-called with MiXCR into one record per CDR3 protein. The sample holds about 570,000 distinct CDR3 sequences; around 9.6% are singletons and the top ten take approximately 3.2%. Another study also made use of these data, one on yellow fever vaccine responses in identical twins.

V usage is TRBV5-1 and J usage is TRBJ2-7, with D perhaps TRBD2 (5 bases). This clonotype was obtained from a woman between 18 and 29 years old in good health. The sequencing sample was made of PBMCs. CDR3 protein: CASSFGIPAYEQYF. CDR3 DNA: TGCGCCAGCAGCTTCGGGATTCCCGCCTACGAGCAGTACTTC.